Sequencing of this TCR beta chain was carried out in a study of OX40 agonist ivuxolimab in advanced cancers. Findings and limits, study-wide: CD4+ T cells averaged fewer expanded clones than CD8+ T cells.

The CDR3 totals 12 residues. Germline assignment: CDR1 SNHLY and CDR2 FYNNEI. About this clone: What it recognizes is unknown. The junction shows a germline mismatch at one end, possibly a read error. Other DNA sequences in the same sample also yield this CDR3.

Some clones are missing from TCRdb's copy, which holds only in-frame ones; the method was immunoSEQ multiplex PCR. The table has more than 55,000 clones, about 84% seen once; the top ten hold 5.5% to 7%. This sample comprised CD4+ or CD8+ T cells sorted from blood, obtained in a trial of the OX40 agonist ivuxolimab. The V gene is TRBV2, the J gene TRBJ2-1, with D perhaps matching TRBD2 (5 bases). The sequence was collected from an adult with an advanced solid tumor such as melanoma, head and neck, liver or kidney cancer. CDR3: CASYSPQWEQFF. CDR3 coding DNA: TGTGCCAGCTACTCCCCACAATGGGAGCAATTCTTC.